Listed here is a single T cell receptor beta chain. CDR1 GTSNPN and CDR2 SVGIG come from the germline V gene (reference sequence). Trimming took 5 bases from V and 3 from J; bases not matched to a gene: 6. The CDR3 extends over 15 amino acids. This entry is derived from a study of CD8 T cells in Susac syndrome. The authors reverse transcribed roughly 0.5 to 1 ug RNA with random hexamers. Coverage of TCR beta CDR3 amplification by immunoSEQ multiplex PCR extended to 54 Vbeta and 13 Jbeta. TCRdb re-analysed the immunoSEQ multiplex PCR reads in MiXCR, keeping a single row per CDR3 protein. Of about 280,000 distinct CDR3 sequences listed, 70% to 90% are singletons.

The rearrangement joins TRBV30 to TRBJ2-1; TRBD2 aligns across 11 bases. This sequence was found in a human donor with multiple sclerosis. Sequenced: CD8+ T cells from PBMCs. CDR3 bases: TGTGCCTGGGATCTTACTAGCGGGAGCTACAATGAGCAGTTCTTC. It specifies CAWDLTSGSYNEQFF.